Below, one T cell receptor (beta chain) is given with its context. Its antigen is currently not known. No much larger clone exists at a distance of one base, and base qualities are not known. From a lookup of the germline V gene, CDR1 and CDR2 are LGHNA and YSLEER. The CDR3, cysteine through phenylalanine, is 16 amino acids long. CDR3 DNA only is kept here, 48 bases in frame from base 1. Trimming takes 0 bases off V and 8 bases off J; junction bases not matched to a gene: 8. The data stem from a study of T cell responses to AZD1222 COVID-19 vaccine (dated by TCRdb to about 2021). Concerning the study at large: AZD1222 recipients with second doses at about 4 weeks or about 12 weeks were pooled, because spike-specific TCR depth and breadth did not differ between schedules. A total of just over 230 trial participants underwent TCR sequencing, of whom some 200 had received two doses of AZD1222 and around 25 had received two doses of the MenACWY control vaccine. Enrollment into the trials was organized by age into subgroups of 18-55, 56-69 and 70-plus years, and those subgroups contained approximately 150, 30 and 60 TCR-sequenced participants, respectively. The investigation overall reported the following: Because no day 14 peak-response samples were available, the repertoires could be characterized only after the peak T cell response. The 56-69-year group was small, and its depth increase did not reach significance, likely because of low power. A significant rise in spike-specific TCR breadth and depth was observed after two AZD1222 doses relative to day 0 and relative to MenACWY recipients. Participants were mostly white British and included more females than males, and it was suggested by the authors that clonal diversity may have been underestimated. Vaccine-associated CD4 TCRs spanned the whole spike protein, with dominant responses in regions 160-218 and 743-854. Only six AZD1222 recipients were SARS-CoV-2 seropositive at baseline, limiting conclusions about previously exposed vaccinees. Reportedly, close to half of the unique spike-specific TCRs recognized epitopes lying outside the regions that are mutated in the B.1.351 and B.1.1.7 variants.

Taken with the paper, the label for time point translates to: baseline before first vaccination. Vaccinee samples came from UK trials COV001 and COV002, including a single-blind randomized controlled phase 2/3 trial of AZD1222 (ChAdOx1 nCoV-19) in healthy adults. Trial participant PBMC samples were collected at day 0 and day 28 after the second dose for TCRbeta chain sequencing. The CDR3 regions of human TCRbeta chains were analyzed by immunosequencing. The study's processing was this. TCRs in the repertoires were matched against a reference library of SARS-CoV-2-specific TCRs that had been generated with the MIRA antigen-specificity platform. Breadth meant the fraction of unique TCRs that were SARS-CoV-2-associated, whereas depth meant the fraction of total T cells that were SARS-CoV-2-associated. Each spike-specific TCR was assigned to its reactive spike region and to a CD4 or CD8 class using the MIRA data. Log10-transformed breadth and depth values were compared by one-way ANOVA with Sidak's multiple comparisons tests. The clones in this table, taken by TCRdb from immuneACCESS, are in-frame only. Not every clone is retained; where verified, under half of the shortfall comes from an unresolved V gene, and the cause of the rest is unknown. For V, J and clone size, that table is used; D and trimming come from the DNA. This sample lists about 99,000 clones; 91% were detected once. The ten largest clones capture 45% of the sample.

The chain is made from TRBV4-3 and TRBJ2-1, with 9 bases matching TRBD2. The sequences come from peripheral blood, collected on day 0 of AZD1222 vaccination. The TCR comes from an adult in good health. The CDR3 reads as follows: CASSQDLGSGSDEQFF. Here is the DNA: TGCGCCAGCAGCCAAGATCTAGGTAGCGGGAGCGATGAGCAGTTCTTC.